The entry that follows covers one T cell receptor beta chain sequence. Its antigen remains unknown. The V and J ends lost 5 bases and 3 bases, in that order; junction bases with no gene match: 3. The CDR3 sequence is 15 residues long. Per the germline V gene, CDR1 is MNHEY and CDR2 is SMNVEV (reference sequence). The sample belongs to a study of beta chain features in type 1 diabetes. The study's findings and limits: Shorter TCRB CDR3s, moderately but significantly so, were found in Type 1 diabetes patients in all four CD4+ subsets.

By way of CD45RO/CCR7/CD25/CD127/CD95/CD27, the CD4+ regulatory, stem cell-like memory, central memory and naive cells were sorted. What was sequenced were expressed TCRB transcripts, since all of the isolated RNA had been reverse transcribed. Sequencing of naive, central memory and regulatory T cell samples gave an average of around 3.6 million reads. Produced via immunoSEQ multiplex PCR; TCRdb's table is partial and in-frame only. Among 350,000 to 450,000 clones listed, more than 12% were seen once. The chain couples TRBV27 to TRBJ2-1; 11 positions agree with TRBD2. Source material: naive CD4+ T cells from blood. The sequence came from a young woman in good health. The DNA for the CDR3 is TGTGCCAGCAGTGGGGGACTAGCGGTCTACAATGAGCAGTTCTTC. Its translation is CASSGGLAVYNEQFF.